This T cell receptor beta chain was sequenced in a study of shared clonotypes between healthy human individuals. Whole-study findings and limits: Roughly 5% of naive CD4 clonotypes were shared across a few donors. The study generally estimated greater richness for naive than memory subsets.

V lost 4 bases and J 2 bases, leaving 12 bases between the germline ends. CDR3 length equals 14 residues. Looked up from germline, CDR1 is MNHNY and CDR2 is SVGAGI (reference sequence). Study donors comprised healthy, HIV-negative adults devoid of recent acute infection or vaccination. In the source study's methods: Owing to the provision of junction-only sequences devoid of quality scores by immunoSEQ, filtering differed. Only in-frame clones appear in the TCRdb table, and some are missing; sequencing was by immunoSEQ multiplex PCR. D and trimming were read from the DNA, whereas the V and J calls and clone size are those reported in that table. The repertoire has a few million clones, more than 90% of them found once; the top ten carry around 0.14%. Worth noting for this clone: Its antigen is undetermined.

The TCR originated in a man in his late teens or twenties in good health. The rearrangement uses TRBV6-6 and TRBJ2-7, with D possibly matching TRBD2 (7 bases). Material for sequencing was naive CD4+ T cells sorted from blood. The sample's subset: CD45RA+ positively selected. CDR3 bases: TGTGCCAGCAGTTCCCTGGGGGGGCCCTACGAGCAGTACTTC. Its protein is CASSSLGGPYEQYF.